This T cell receptor (beta chain) came from a study of shared clonotypes between healthy human individuals. Background on the study: Three plates each covered CD4 naive and memory; CD8 naive two, CD8 memory one. Overall study results and limits: Four donors showed sharing of approximately 5% of naive CD4 clonotypes. All-four-donor shared clonotypes had higher generation probabilities than non-shared clonotypes did. Larger estimated richness was generally recorded for naive subsets relative to memory subsets.

The repertoire was sequenced with immunoSEQ multiplex PCR; TCRdb's copy has only in-frame clones and lacks some. The sample shows around 1.1 million clones, about four fifths of them seen only once. The germline V gene encodes CDR1 LGHNA and CDR2 YNFKEQ. J was trimmed by 7 bases and V by 4 bases; bases with no gene match: 9. This CDR3 spans 14 amino acids. This clone was seen more than once but under ten times. Antigen unknown. This chain joins TRBV4-2 and TRBJ1-1; 7 nucleotides line up with TRBD1. The sample was memory CD4+ T cells from PBMCs. Sample subset: CD45RA-negative fraction. The receptor comes from a man younger than 35 in good health. Some clones in this sample may be carry-over from other donors' samples. CDR3 region: CASSRHQGESEAFF. In DNA, the CDR3 is TGTGCCAGCAGCCGACACCAGGGGGAGAGTGAAGCTTTCTTT.